One sample yielded the 30 T cell receptor beta chains listed below, sequenced in a study of shared clonotypes between healthy human individuals (dated by TCRdb to the early 2020s). The method was the immunoSEQ multiplex PCR assay. TCRdb retrieved this table from immuneACCESS and kept in-frame rearrangements only. Not all clones are present; in checked studies, unresolved V genes account for under half, and no reason is known for the remainder. The sample data list millions of clones, and approximately 90% of these were observed just once. About 0.13% of the sample comes from the top ten. Specimen: naive CD4+ T cells sorted from blood. What this sample's cell subset or site label stands for: CD45RA+ positively selected. The source is a man in his late teens or twenties in good health.

The DNA for the CDR3 is TGTGCCAGCAGTTACGACGGGCCTCGCGCTGAAGCTTTCTTT. This translates into CASSYDGPRAEAFF. J is TRBJ1-1 and V is TRBV6-6, with D unclear. The V gene's germline CDR1 is MNHNY and CDR2 SVGAGI (reference sequence). CDR3 length equals 14 residues. V was trimmed by 2 bases and J by 6 bases, leaving 13 bases between them.

V and J are TRBV28 and TRBJ1-2; D not resolved. There are 11 residues in the CDR3. Germline V gene lookup returns CDR1 MDHEN and CDR2 SYDVKM. V dropped 7 bases and J dropped 8 bases, with 11 bases sitting between them. CDR3 sequence (DNA): TGTGCCAGCATGGGGAACCTAGGCTACACCTTC. It codes for CASMGNLGYTF.

This sequence joins TRBV5-4 and TRBJ2-1; D remains ambiguous. Germline V gene data show CDR1 as SGHNT and CDR2 as YYREEE (reference sequence). The CDR3 runs 13 residues. Trimming removed 4 bases from V and 10 bases from J, with 15 bases in between. The CDR3 nucleotides are TGTGCCAGCAGCCCCGAGGCGAGGCGGGAGCAGTTCTTC. Protein: CASSPEARREQFF.

The CDR3 region is CASRDAVDRGRFEKLFF. CDR3 in DNA: TGCGCCAGCAGGGACGCTGTTGACAGGGGGCGATTTGAAAAACTGTTTTTT. V and J are TRBV4-1 and TRBJ1-4; TRBD1 agrees at 10 bases. Unmatched junction bases numbered 14, after V lost 6 bases and J lost 7 bases. Germline loops: CDR1 MGHRA, CDR2 YSYEKL. This CDR3 is built from 17 residues.

The chain uses TRBV7-2 and TRBJ1-6; 7 bases are a match to TRBD1. The V gene end was trimmed by 5 bases and the J gene end by 1 base; junction bases not matched to a gene: 11. Germline values: CDR1 SGHTA, CDR2 FQGNSA. The CDR3 runs 18 residues. CDR3 protein: CASSVAYKTGSYNSPLHF. For the CDR3, the DNA is TGTGCCAGCAGCGTCGCCTATAAGACAGGGTCCTATAATTCACCCCTCCACTTT.

V usage is TRBV11-3 and J usage is TRBJ2-7, with 7 bases lining up with TRBD1. The germline V gene has CDR1 SGHNT and CDR2 YENEEA. V was pared by 5 bases and J by 0 bases, with 7 bases of the junction left unmatched. The CDR3 length is 15 residues. The CDR3 sequence: CASSHIRDSSYEQYF. DNA of the CDR3: TGTGCCAGCAGCCACATCCGGGACAGCTCCTACGAGCAGTACTTC.

The J gene is TRBJ2-7, the V gene TRBV4-1, with TRBD2 as a possible D gene (5 bases). The CDR3 has 16 amino acids. CDR1 and CDR2 from the germline V gene are MGHRA and YSYEKL. The ends were cut back, 4 bases at V and 3 bases at J, with 19 bases in the middle. The CDR3 here is CASSLKSGKAGYEQYF. CDR3 DNA sequence: TGCGCCAGCAGCCTTAAATCCGGGAAGGCCGGCTACGAGCAGTACTTC.

J is TRBJ2-4 and V is TRBV19; D possibly matches TRBD1 or TRBD2 (5 bases each). The CDR3 spans 13 residues. V was clipped by 5 bases and J by 7 bases, with 12 bases between them. CDR1 is LNHDA and CDR2 is SQIVND in the germline V gene (reference sequence). CDR3 region: CASSPGTFNIQYF. CDR3 sequence (DNA): TGTGCCAGTAGTCCCGGGACCTTTAACATTCAGTACTTC.

About this clone itself: Other DNA sequences in the same sample also yield this CDR3. The V call is TRBV7-2, the J call TRBJ1-2, with 7 bases identical to TRBD1. The V and J ends lost 2 bases and 2 bases, in that order; junction bases with no gene match: 2. The CDR3 runs to 14 residues. From germline, CDR1 is SGHTA and CDR2 FQGNSA. For the CDR3, the DNA is TGTGCCAGCAGCTTAACAGGGGCAAACTATGGCTACACCTTC. Protein: CASSLTGANYGYTF.

V and J are TRBV4-1 and TRBJ2-5; TRBD2 matches at 10 bases. The CDR3 is 14 amino acids. Germline lookup yields CDR1 MGHRA and CDR2 YSYEKL. Trimming cost V 4 bases and J 5 bases; bases outside gene matches: 4. This CDR3 reads CASSLLAGLETQYF. In DNA, the CDR3 is TGCGCCAGCAGCCTACTAGCGGGGTTGGAGACCCAGTACTTC.

Note on this clone: This specimen includes other DNA sequences encoding the same CDR3. The chain couples TRBV29-1 to TRBJ2-6; unclear D gene. Per germline, CDR1 SQVTM and CDR2 ANQGSEA. The V end was cut by 1 base, the J end by 4 bases, with 8 bases between. This CDR3 is 14 amino acids long. The CDR3 loop reads CSVEGGSGANVLTF. The CDR3 bases are TGCAGCGTTGAAGGTGGGTCGGGGGCCAACGTCCTGACTTTC.

The rearrangement uses TRBV7-2 and TRBJ2-4; TRBD1 matches 8 bases. V gave up 0 bases and J gave up 7 bases; unmatched junction bases: 8. The CDR3 length is 16 residues. The germline CDR1 and CDR2 sequences are SGHTA and FQGNSA. The CDR3 bases are TGTGCCAGCAGCTTAGCTATAGCAGGGGGCGGGAACATTCAGTACTTC. This codes for CASSLAIAGGGNIQYF.

The chain recombines TRBV5-1 with TRBJ2-1; perhaps TRBD2 as D (5 bases). The V and J ends lost 2 bases and 4 bases respectively, with 13 bases between them. The CDR3 totals 15 residues. Germline V lookup: CDR1 SGHRS, CDR2 YFSETQ. CDR3 protein: CASSLGLTTYNEQFF. DNA of the CDR3: TGCGCCAGCAGCTTAGGACTGACGACATACAATGAGCAGTTCTTC.

This chain joins TRBV7-2 and TRBJ1-5, with D maybe TRBD1 (6 bases). CDR3 size: 15 residues. The V gene lost 8 bases and the J gene lost 3 bases, with 17 bases spanning the gap. The germline V gene has CDR1 SGHTA and CDR2 FQGNSA. CDR3 sequence: CASGPLQGNNQPQHF. The CDR3, as DNA: TGTGCCAGCGGCCCCCTACAGGGAAACAATCAGCCCCAGCATTTT.

The chain joins TRBV2 to TRBJ2-2, with a tentative D call TRBD1 (6 bases). Per the germline V gene, CDR1 is SNHLY and CDR2 is FYNNEI. V lost 7 bases to trimming and J lost 2 bases, with 14 bases between them. The CDR3 length is 15 residues. CDR3 DNA: TGTGCCAGCATCCCGACAGGAAAAAACACCGGGGAGCTGTTTTTT. It translates to CASIPTGKNTGELFF.

Of note for this clone: Other DNA sequences from this sample encode an identical CDR3 as well. The genes are TRBV19 and TRBJ2-1; D is perhaps TRBD1 (6 bases). The germline V and J ends were trimmed by 2 bases and 2 bases, with 10 bases remaining between them. Germline V CDR1 and CDR2: LNHDA, SQIVND (reference sequence). This CDR3 region has 15 residues. As DNA, the CDR3 is TGTGCCAGTAGTATATCGGGACAAGCCTACAATGAGCAGTTCTTC. As protein: CASSISGQAYNEQFF. The whole variable domain, filled in from reference TRBV19 and TRBJ2-1, reads DGGITQSPKYLFRKEGQNVTLSCEQNLNHDAMYWYRQDPGQGLRLIYYSQIVNDFQKGDIAEGYSVSREKKESFPLTVTSAQKNPTAFYLCASSISGQAYNEQFFGPGTRLTVL.

This chain connects TRBV7-9 to TRBJ1-1; D unresolved. Trimming shortened V by 0 bases and J by 3 bases, and 8 bases separated the two germline ends. This CDR3 has 14 residues. Per germline, CDR1 SEHNR and CDR2 FQNEAQ (reference sequence). The CDR3 DNA reads TGTGCCAGCAGCTTAGCTCGCAGTTACACTGAAGCTTTCTTT. Translating gives CASSLARSYTEAFF.

V gene TRBV6-6 combines with J gene TRBJ2-7; possibly TRBD1 or TRBD2 for D (5 bases each). From germline, CDR1 is MNHNY and CDR2 SVGAGI (reference sequence). V lost 8 bases and J lost 3, with 20 bases in between. The CDR3 extends over 15 amino acids. DNA of the CDR3: TGTGCCAGCTTCCCGGGACGGAGTATCAACTACGAGCAGTACTTC. Protein sequence: CASFPGRSINYEQYF.

This chain connects TRBV2 to TRBJ2-1; no clear D gene. CDR1 and CDR2 from the germline V gene are SNHLY and FYNNEI. CDR3 size: 15 residues. V was pared by 6 bases and J by 4 bases, with 16 bases between. CDR3 nucleotide sequence: TGTGCCAGCAGGGAGCATCCCGCTTCTTACAATGAGCAGTTCTTC. Residues: CASREHPASYNEQFF.

Remarks on this clone: Different DNA sequences within this sample yield the same CDR3. This chain joins TRBV18 and TRBJ2-7; 9 nucleotides line up with TRBD1. The CDR3 has 13 amino acids. Trimming removed 4 bases from V and 6 bases from J; junction bases left unmatched: 4. CDR1 KGHSH and CDR2 LQKENI come from the germline V gene. The CDR3 spells CASSRGQGGEQYF. The CDR3 DNA follows: TGTGCCAGCTCACGGGGACAGGGAGGCGAGCAGTACTTC.

J is TRBJ2-7 and V is TRBV28, with 10 bases fitting TRBD1. This CDR3 is built from 16 residues. Per germline, CDR1 MDHEN and CDR2 SYDVKM. Germline trimming cut 7 bases from V and 2 bases from J; bases unmatched to any gene: 11. The CDR3 coding sequence is TGTGCCAGCAATATACCTCCGGGACAGGGGCCCTACGAGCAGTACTTC. It codes for CASNIPPGQGPYEQYF.

The chain links TRBV5-4 to TRBJ2-2; 9 positions match TRBD1. V lost 3 bases and J lost 4; bases outside the gene matches: 10. The CDR3 has 17 amino acids. CDR1 is SGHNT and CDR2 is YYREEE in the germline V gene (reference sequence). The CDR3 is CASSSSPAGQGTGELFF. CDR3 nucleotide sequence: TGTGCCAGCAGCTCATCTCCCGCGGGACAGGGCACCGGGGAGCTGTTTTTT.

J is TRBJ2-7 and V is TRBV2; D is possibly TRBD2 (5 bases). V was shortened by 5 bases and J by 2 bases, with 10 bases between the two germline ends. The CDR3 covers 13 residues. From germline, CDR1 is SNHLY and CDR2 FYNNEI. The CDR3 DNA reads as TGTGCCAGCAGTTTATCGGGGACCTACGAGCAGTACTTC. It encodes CASSLSGTYEQYF.

CDR3 region: CASSFLGDYGYTF. CDR3 coding DNA: TGTGCCAGCAGCTTTCTGGGGGACTATGGCTACACCTTC. V and J are TRBV5-4 and TRBJ1-2, with D possibly TRBD1 on 5 matching bases. This CDR3 spans 13 amino acids. Deletions cut 2 bases from V and 3 bases from J, with 8 bases between. Germline V gives CDR1 SGHNT, CDR2 YYREEE (reference sequence).

The rearrangement joins TRBV18 to TRBJ2-7; tentative D call: TRBD1 (5 bases). V was cut by 2 bases and J by 3 bases, with 11 bases left in between. The CDR3 length is 14 residues. Germline lookup yields CDR1 KGHSH and CDR2 LQKENI. The CDR3 loop is CASSPGWGSYEQYF. The CDR3, as DNA: TGTGCCAGCTCACCAGGTTGGGGCAGCTACGAGCAGTACTTC.

CDR3 in amino acids: CASSVLNEKLFF. CDR3 nucleotide sequence: TGTGCCAGCAGTGTTCTCAATGAAAAACTGTTTTTT. This chain uses TRBV2 with TRBJ1-4; D not resolved. Germline lookup yields CDR1 SNHLY and CDR2 FYNNEI. Between the trimmed V and J ends, which lost 4 bases and 5 bases, there was a span of 5 bases. This CDR3 region has 12 residues.

The chain has TRBV19 and TRBJ2-2; possibly TRBD1 or TRBD2 for D (5 bases each). The CDR3 sequence is 15 residues long. Looked up from germline, CDR1 is LNHDA and CDR2 is SQIVND (reference sequence). Trimming removed 1 base at V and 3 bases at J, with 9 bases between. The CDR3: CASSIVQGDTGELFF. The CDR3 DNA is TGTGCCAGTAGTATAGTCCAGGGAGACACCGGGGAGCTGTTTTTT. Full variable domain (outside the CDR3, taken from reference TRBV19 and TRBJ2-2): DGGITQSPKYLFRKEGQNVTLSCEQNLNHDAMYWYRQDPGQGLRLIYYSQIVNDFQKGDIAEGYSVSREKKESFPLTVTSAQKNPTAFYLCASSIVQGDTGELFFGEGSRLTVL.

The gene calls are TRBV29-1 and TRBJ1-1, with D possibly matching TRBD1 (5 bases). CDR3 length: 13 residues. Trimming cost V 7 bases and J 1 base, with 13 bases left between them. Germline V gives CDR1 SQVTM, CDR2 ANQGSEA. The DNA for the CDR3 is TGCAGCGCCTTTAGGGGTGGGAACACTGAAGCTTTCTTT. This encodes CSAFRGGNTEAFF.

This clone occurred once. V and J are TRBV2 and TRBJ2-3; 8 bases are a match to TRBD2. Per the germline V gene, CDR1 is SNHLY and CDR2 is FYNNEI. CDR3 size: 17 residues. The junction had 10 bases not matched to a gene; V was cut back by 1 base and J by 4 bases. CDR3 loop: CASSEGQRGPFSDTQYF. The CDR3 coding sequence is TGTGCCAGCAGTGAAGGCCAGCGGGGGCCTTTCTCAGATACGCAGTATTTT.

This clone was seen more than once but under ten times. The chain uses TRBV7-3 and TRBJ1-1, with 8 positions matching TRBD1. V lost 6 bases to trimming and J lost 0 bases; unmatched junction nucleotides: 12. The CDR3 contains 17 residues. Germline CDR1 reads SGHTA; CDR2 reads FQGTGA. In nucleotides, the CDR3 is TGTGCCAGCAGTGTGGAGAGACAGGGGACCATGAACACTGAAGCTTTCTTT. It codes for CASSVERQGTMNTEAFF.